A single sample gave rise to the 3 T cell receptor beta chains below, sequenced in a study of blood T cell repertoires in COVID-19. Using immunoSEQ multiplex PCR, the repertoire was profiled, and TCRdb retains in-frame clones only, with some absent. The sample yields about 100,000 clones, 80% to 95% seen once. Sequencing input: peripheral blood. These receptors were collected from a woman between 45 and 60 years old with COVID-19, enrolled during active disease.

A remark on this clone: Other DNA sequences within the sample encode an identical CDR3. The chain links TRBV19 to TRBJ1-2; tentative D call: TRBD1 (5 bases). CDR3 size: 12 residues. V lost 4 bases and J 8 bases, leaving 11 bases between the germline ends. Germline V gives CDR1 LNHDA, CDR2 SQIVND (reference sequence). The CDR3 DNA reads as TGTGCCAGTAGTAGGCAGGGTTACGGCTACACCTTC. Encoded protein: CASSRQGYGYTF.

The chain links TRBV28 to TRBJ1-6, with 9 bases aligning to TRBD1. Germline V gene lookup returns CDR1 MDHEN and CDR2 SYDVKM. V gave up 2 bases and J gave up 14 bases; unmatched junction bases: 7. The CDR3 loop spans 14 amino acids. CDR3 amino acids: CASSLRTGEDSLHF. CDR3 DNA sequence: TGTGCCAGCAGTTTACGGACAGGGGAAGATTCCCTCCACTTT.

This rearrangement joins TRBV28 to TRBJ2-7; TRBD1 matches at 8 bases. Trimming cost V 5 bases and J 2 bases; bases outside gene matches: 11. This CDR3 has 16 amino acids. CDR1 is MDHEN and CDR2 is SYDVKM in the germline V gene. CDR3 sequence reads: CASSISDRGRTYEQYF. CDR3 in DNA: TGTGCCAGCAGTATATCTGACAGGGGAAGGACCTACGAGCAGTACTTC.